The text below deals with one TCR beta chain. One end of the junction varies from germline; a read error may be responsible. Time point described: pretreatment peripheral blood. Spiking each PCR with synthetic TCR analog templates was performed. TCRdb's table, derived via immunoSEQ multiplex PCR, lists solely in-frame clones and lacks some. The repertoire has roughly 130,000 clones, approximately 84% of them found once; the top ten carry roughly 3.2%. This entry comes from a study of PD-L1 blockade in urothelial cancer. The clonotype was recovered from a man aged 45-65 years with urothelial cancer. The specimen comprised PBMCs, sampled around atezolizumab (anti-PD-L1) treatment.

CDR3 sequence: CASSQALSHEQYF. In DNA, the CDR3 is TGTGCCAGCAGCCAAGCCCTCTCCCACGAGCAGTACTTC. The V gene is TRBV4-2, the J gene TRBJ2-7; D gene unclear. The CDR3 sequence is 13 residues long. The germline gives CDR1 LGHNA, CDR2 YNFKEQ.